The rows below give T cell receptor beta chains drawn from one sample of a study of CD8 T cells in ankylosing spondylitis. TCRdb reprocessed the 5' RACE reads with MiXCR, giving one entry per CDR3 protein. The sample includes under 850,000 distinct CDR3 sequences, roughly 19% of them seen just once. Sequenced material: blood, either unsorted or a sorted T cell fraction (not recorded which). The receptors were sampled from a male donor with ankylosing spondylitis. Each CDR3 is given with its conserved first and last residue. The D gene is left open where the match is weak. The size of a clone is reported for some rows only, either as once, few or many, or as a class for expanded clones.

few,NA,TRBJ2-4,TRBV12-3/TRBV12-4,CASQYGAKNIQYF,TGTGCCAGCCAATATGGGGCCAAAAACATTCAGTACTTC
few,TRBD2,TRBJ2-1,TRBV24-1,CATSDASGGNFNEQFF,TGTGCCACCAGTGATGCCAGCGGGGGTAACTTCAATGAGCAGTTCTTC
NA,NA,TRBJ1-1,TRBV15,CATSRASGNTEAFF,TGTGCCACCAGCAGAGCCAGTGGGAACACTGAAGCTTTCTTT
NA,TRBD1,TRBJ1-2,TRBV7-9,CASSAALGQSGYGYTF,TGTGCCAGCAGTGCAGCCTTGGGACAGTCCGGCTATGGCTACACCTTC
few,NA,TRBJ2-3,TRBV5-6,CASSLAGTGDTQYF,TGTGCCAGCAGCTTGGCCGGGACTGGAGATACGCAGTATTTT
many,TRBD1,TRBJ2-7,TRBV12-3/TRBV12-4,CASRGTGGLIEQYF,TGTGCCAGCCGGGGGACAGGGGGCTTGATCGAGCAGTACTTC
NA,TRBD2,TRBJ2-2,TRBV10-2,CASSDFASGTKNTGELFF,TGCGCCAGCAGTGATTTCGCTAGCGGGACGAAGAACACCGGGGAGCTGTTTTTT
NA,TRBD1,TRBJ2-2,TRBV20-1,CSARPLDRETGELFF,TGCAGTGCTAGGCCCTTGGACAGGGAAACTGGGGAGCTGTTTTTT
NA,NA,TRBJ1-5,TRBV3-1,CASSQHTLSNQPQHF,TGTGCCAGCAGCCAACATACCCTTAGCAATCAGCCCCAGCATTTT
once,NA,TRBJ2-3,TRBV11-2,CASSLGRLGTDTQYF,TGTGCCAGCAGCTTAGGTCGGCTAGGAACAGATACGCAGTATTTT
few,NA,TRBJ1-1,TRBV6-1,CASSRRTAGNTEAFF,TGTGCCAGCAGTAGGCGGACAGCCGGGAACACTGAAGCTTTCTTT
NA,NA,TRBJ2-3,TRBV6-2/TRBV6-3,CASRSFIAPTDTQYF,TGTGCCAGCAGGTCCTTTATCGCCCCCACAGATACGCAGTATTTT
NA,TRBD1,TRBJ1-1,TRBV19,CASSGQQGPLNTEAFF,TGTGCCAGTAGTGGTCAACAGGGGCCGCTGAACACTGAAGCTTTCTTT
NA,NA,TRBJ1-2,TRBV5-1,CASSTEGDYGYTF,TGCGCCAGCAGCACCGAGGGGGATTATGGCTACACCTTC
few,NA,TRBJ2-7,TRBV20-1,CSARGRGQGGNYEQYF,TGCAGTGCTAGAGGAAGGGGTCAAGGGGGGAACTACGAGCAGTACTTC
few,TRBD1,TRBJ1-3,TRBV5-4,CASSYGGTESSGNTIYF,TGTGCCAGCAGCTACGGAGGGACAGAGTCCTCTGGAAACACCATATATTTT
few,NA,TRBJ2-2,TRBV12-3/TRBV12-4,CASSLGGARVGELFF,TGTGCCAGCAGTTTAGGGGGGGCGCGGGTCGGGGAGCTGTTTTTT
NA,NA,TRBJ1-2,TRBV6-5,CASSYSQTNYGYTF,TGTGCCAGCAGTTACTCTCAGACTAACTATGGCTACACCTTC
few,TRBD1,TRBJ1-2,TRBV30,CAWSASGTGSVGYTF,TGTGCCTGGAGCGCCTCCGGGACAGGGTCGGTTGGCTACACCTTC
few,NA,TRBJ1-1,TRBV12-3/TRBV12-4,CASTSTGSGEATEAFF,TGTGCCAGCACCTCCACGGGGTCAGGGGAAGCCACTGAAGCTTTCTTT
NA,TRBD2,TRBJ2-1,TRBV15,CATRLAGGSYNEQFF,TGTGCCACGAGACTAGCGGGGGGGTCCTACAATGAGCAGTTCTTC
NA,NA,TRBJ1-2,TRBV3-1,CASTPRGGGYTF,TGTGCCAGCACCCCCCGGGGAGGTGGCTACACCTTC
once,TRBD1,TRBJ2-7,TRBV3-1,CASSSDRPPYEQYF,TGTGCCAGCAGCTCGGACAGGCCCCCCTACGAGCAGTACTTC
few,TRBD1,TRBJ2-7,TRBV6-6,CASTQGDSYEQYF,TGTGCCAGCACTCAGGGGGACTCCTACGAGCAGTACTTC
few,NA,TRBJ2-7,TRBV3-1,CASSQVPGNSYEQYF,TGTGCCAGCAGCCAAGTTCCGGGAAACTCCTACGAGCAGTACTTC
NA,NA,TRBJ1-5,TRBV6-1,CASSPGTQGVGNQPQHF,TGTGCCAGCAGTCCCGGGACGCAAGGCGTAGGAAATCAGCCCCAGCATTTT
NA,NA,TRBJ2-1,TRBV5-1,CASSLGQLPYNEQFF,TGCGCCAGCAGCCTAGGACAGTTACCCTACAATGAGCAGTTCTTC
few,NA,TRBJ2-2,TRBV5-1,CASSLRGGELFF,TGTGCCAGCAGCTTGCGCGGCGGGGAGCTGTTTTTT
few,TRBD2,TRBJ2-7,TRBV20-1,CSASSTSVYEQYF,TGCAGTGCTAGCTCAACTAGCGTCTACGAGCAGTACTTC